The present TCR beta chain was sequenced within a study of blood T cell repertoires in COVID-19. Study-level information: PBMCs, B-cell-depleted T cells, or T cells provided the cDNA or gDNA that made up the material.

CDR3 length equals 16 residues. V was shortened by 0 bases and J by 1 base, with 11 bases between the two germline ends. Germline V gene sequence: CDR1 SGDLS, CDR2 YYNGEE. How the authors handled the data: How many nucleated cells were present was estimated from reference gene primer amplification. Profiled with immunoSEQ multiplex PCR; TCRdb holds only in-frame clones, not every one. That table furnishes V, J and clone size, whereas the DNA furnished D and trimming. The table includes over 70,000 clones, 70% to 90% detected once. Seattle patient enrollment occurred during active infection, with longitudinal follow-up thereafter.

The clonotype comes from a man between 60 and 75 years old with COVID-19, enrolled during active disease. The chain links TRBV9 to TRBJ2-1; D may be TRBD1 (6 bases). Sequenced: peripheral blood. As DNA, the CDR3 is TGTGCCAGCAGCGTAGACGCGACAGGTTCCTACAATGAGCAGTTCTTC. Protein: CASSVDATGSYNEQFF.